The 9 T cell receptor beta chains below were found in one sample sequenced in a study of regulatory T cells in long-lasting Graves disease. According to the study, TCR beta libraries were built with iRepertoire HTBI primers and CDR3-region Arm-PCR. TCRdb itself ran the multiplex PCR reads through MiXCR, one entry per CDR3 protein. The table includes a few hundred thousand distinct CDR3 sequences, 16% detected once. Time point meaning: newly diagnosed GD, antithyroid drugs for less than 3 months. Researchers made the TCR library from RNA that was extracted from PBMCs. The sample was also reused in another study, on T cells in Graves' hyperthyroidism and ophthalmopathy.

Material: peripheral blood mononuclear cells (PBMCs), obtained at new diagnosis, from a patient treated with antithyroid drugs. The receptors come from a man in his forties or fifties with Graves disease.

This clonotype was detected many times. This chain joins TRBV2 and TRBJ2-5; D may be TRBD2 (5 bases). This CDR3 has 12 amino acids. CDR1 and CDR2 from the germline V gene are SNHLY and FYNNEI. V gave up 4 bases and J gave up 4 bases, with 7 bases separating them. The CDR3 region has the DNA TGTGCCAGCAGTGTAGGGAGAGAGACCCAGTACTTC. It encodes CASSVGRETQYF. The full variable domain, in which reference TRBV2 and TRBJ2-5 provide the parts outside the CDR3, is EPEVTQTPSHQVTQMGQEVILRCVPISNHLYFYWYRQILGQKVEFLVSFYNNEISEKSEIFDDQFSVERPDGSNFTLKIRSTKLEDSAMYFCASSVGRETQYFGPGTRLLVL.

This chain joins TRBV10-2 and TRBJ2-3; 8 bases map to TRBD2. Germline assignment: CDR1 WSHSY and CDR2 SAAADI. The CDR3 loop spans 14 amino acids. The V segment lost 5 bases and the J segment 5 bases; nucleotides outside the gene matches: 6. The CDR3 DNA is TGCGCCAGCAGTATTCGACTAGCGTTAGATACGCAGTATTTT. Protein sequence: CASSIRLALDTQYF.

This clonotype was counted only a few times. The chain employs TRBV28 and TRBJ1-3; D remains ambiguous. Germline CDR1 and CDR2: MDHEN and SYDVKM. V was pared by 8 bases and J by 7 bases, with 9 bases between. The CDR3 consists of 11 residues. The CDR3 reads CASLQQNTIYF. In DNA, the CDR3 is TGTGCCAGCCTTCAGCAGAACACCATATATTTT.

This clonotype has a count of ten or more. The chain links TRBV11-2 to TRBJ2-2; TRBD2 matches 11 bases. V shed 5 bases and J 7 bases; nucleotides not matched to a gene: 9. The V gene's germline CDR1 is SGHAT and CDR2 FQNNGV. The CDR3 is 16 amino acids. The CDR3 region has the DNA TGTGCCAGCAGCCCTATAGCGGGGGGGCAAGGCGGGGAGCTGTTTTTT. Translating it yields CASSPIAGGQGGELFF. The whole variable domain, filled in from reference TRBV11-2 and TRBJ2-2, reads EAGVAQSPRYKIIEKRQSVAFWCNPISGHATLYWYQQILGQGPKLLIQFQNNGVVDDSQLPKDRFSAERLKGVDSTLKIQPAKLEDSAVYLCASSPIAGGQGGELFFGEGSRLTVL.

In this sample, this clonotype turned up many times. The chain joins TRBV20-1 to TRBJ2-5; tentatively, D is TRBD2 (5 bases). V lost 5 bases and J 5 bases, leaving 15 bases between the germline ends. The germline V gene encodes CDR1 DFQATT and CDR2 SNEGSKA (reference sequence). The CDR3 is 13 residues long. This CDR3 is CSAGMEVAETQYF. The CDR3 nucleotides read TGCAGTGCTGGCATGGAGGTCGCGGAGACCCAGTACTTC.

This clonotype was seen repeatedly, ten times or more. V usage is TRBV3-1 and J usage is TRBJ2-2, with 10 bases matching TRBD2. This CDR3 has 17 amino acids. Germline V CDR1 and CDR2: LGHDT, YNNKEL (reference sequence). With V trimmed by 2 bases and J by 0 bases, 3 bases remained unmatched. The CDR3 bases are TGTGCCAGCAGCCAACAGCGGGGGGGCCCGAACACCGGGGAGCTGTTTTTT. This translates into CASSQQRGGPNTGELFF.

With regard to this clonotype: A far larger clone is one base from this, pointing to a likely read error. The chain joins TRBV11-2 to TRBJ2-1; TRBD1 is a possible D gene (6 bases). The J call could be wrong; TRBJ2-5 is a better fit for the DNA end. CDR3 size: 15 residues. The germline CDR1 and CDR2 sequences are SGHAT and FQNNGV. The CDR3, as DNA: TGTGCCAGCAGCTGGCCTAGGGGGTTGGTAGAGGCCCAGTACTTC. Translating it yields CASSWPRGLVEAQYF.

The table lists this clonotype with many counts. CDR3 bases: TGTGCCAGCTCCCCCAGGGGGAAAGATACGCAGTATTTT. This sequence encodes CASSPRGKDTQYF. The chain uses TRBV18 and TRBJ2-3; 7 bases are shared with TRBD1. V trimming: 6 bases; J trimming: 5 bases; junction bases outside the gene matches: 5. The germline gives CDR1 KGHSH, CDR2 LQKENI. The length of the CDR3 is 13 residues.

In this sample, this clonotype turned up a few times. The chain combines TRBV29-1 with TRBJ2-5; TRBD1 matches at 10 bases. Germline CDR1 and CDR2: SQVTM and ANQGSEA. The V and J ends lost 6 bases and 4 bases, in that order; junction bases with no gene match: 11. This CDR3 comprises 15 residues. The CDR3 sequence: CSVVLPGQGSETQYF. The CDR3, as DNA: TGCAGCGTCGTACTTCCGGGACAGGGGTCAGAGACCCAGTACTTC.